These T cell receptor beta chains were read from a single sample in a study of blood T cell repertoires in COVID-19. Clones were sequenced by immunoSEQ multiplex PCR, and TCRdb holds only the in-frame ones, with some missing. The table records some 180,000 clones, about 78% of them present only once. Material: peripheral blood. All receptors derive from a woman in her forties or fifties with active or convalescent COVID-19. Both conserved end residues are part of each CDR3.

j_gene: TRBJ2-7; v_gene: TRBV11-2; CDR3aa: CASSSLGAGTGRHEQYF
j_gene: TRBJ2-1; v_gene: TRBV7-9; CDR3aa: CASSLVAGAEGEQFF
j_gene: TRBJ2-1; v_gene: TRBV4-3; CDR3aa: CASSRTTAGSRDEQFF
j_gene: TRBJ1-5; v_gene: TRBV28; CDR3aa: CASSLEHRNQPQHF
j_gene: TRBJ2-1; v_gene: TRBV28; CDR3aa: CASSNPNGGGRGKNEQFF
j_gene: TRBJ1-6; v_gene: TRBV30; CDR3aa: CAGTPSYNSPLHF
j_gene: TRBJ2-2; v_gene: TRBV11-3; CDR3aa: CASSLASASGSTGELFF
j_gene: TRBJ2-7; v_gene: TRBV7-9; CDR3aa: CASSPRTGYEQYF
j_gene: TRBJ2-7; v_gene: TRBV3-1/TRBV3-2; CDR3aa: CASSPGLAGVYEQYF
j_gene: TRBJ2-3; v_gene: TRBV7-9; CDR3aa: CASSTRTADTQYF
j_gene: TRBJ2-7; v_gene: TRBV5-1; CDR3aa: CASSFEAGPYEQYF
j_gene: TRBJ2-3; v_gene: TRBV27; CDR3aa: CASSLGLAGGTISTDTQYF
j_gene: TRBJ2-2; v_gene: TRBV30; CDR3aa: CAWSPGTRTGELFF
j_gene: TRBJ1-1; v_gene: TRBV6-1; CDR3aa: CASSDRPNRNTEAFF
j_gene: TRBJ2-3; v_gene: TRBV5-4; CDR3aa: CASSSSGLAVKTTDTQYF
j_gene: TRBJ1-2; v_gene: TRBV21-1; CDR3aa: CASSKESRRENYGYTF
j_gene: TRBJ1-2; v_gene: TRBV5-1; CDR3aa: CASSSTGGGGYTF